This TCR beta chain emerged from a study of blood T cell repertoires in COVID-19. Overall study context: Samples taken during acute and convalescent COVID-19 were collected in the United States, Italy and Spain. The analysed material was cDNA or gDNA that came from T cells, B-cell-depleted T cells, or PBMCs.

Under the authors' procedure: Quantification of nucleated cells was approximated via reference gene primer amplification. Profiled with immunoSEQ multiplex PCR; TCRdb holds only in-frame clones, not every one. The D gene and trimming were derived from the DNA, and the V and J assignments and clone size from that table. The sample carries approximately 330,000 clones, around 90% recorded once. Those enrolled in Seattle joined during active infection and were followed longitudinally afterward. The source is a woman in her forties with COVID-19, enrolled during active disease. Sequencing was carried out using peripheral blood.

The CDR3 DNA sequence: TGTGCCAGCAGCGTAAGACAGGGGGGCGAGCAGTACTTC. Residues: CASSVRQGGEQYF. J is TRBJ2-7 and V is TRBV7-2; 9 bases line up with TRBD1. After removal of 5 bases from V and 6 bases from J, the junction contained 5 bases not matched to a gene. The CDR3 contains 13 residues. Germline V gene lookup returns CDR1 SGHTA and CDR2 FQGNSA. The full variable domain, its missing parts supplied by reference TRBV7-2 and TRBJ2-7, is GAGVSQSPSNKVTEKGKDVELRCDPISGHTALYWYRQSLGQGLEFLIYFQGNSAPDKSGLPSDRFSAERTGGSVSTLTIQRTQQEDSAVYLCASSVRQGGEQYFGPGTRLTVT.